The 17 T cell receptor beta chains reported below all come from one sample, sequenced in a study of shared clonotypes between healthy human individuals. Cells designated naive CD8 were CD45RO-negative and were positively selected for CCR7, with terminally differentiated effector memory CD45RA+ cells excluded. TCRdb keeps only in-frame clones here, not all; method: immunoSEQ multiplex PCR. The data hold some 2 million clones, with about 95% observed a single time. Sequenced sample: naive CD8+ T cells sorted from blood. These receptors were obtained from a young man in good health.

The V and J genes are TRBV7-9 and TRBJ2-1; the D gene could be TRBD1 or TRBD2 (6 bases each). Trimming removed 1 base at V and 2 bases at J, with 9 bases between. Looked up from germline, CDR1 is SEHNR and CDR2 is FQNEAQ (reference sequence). The CDR3 spans 15 residues. The DNA for the CDR3 is TGTGCCAGCAGCTTAGTGGGGGGCACCTACAATGAGCAGTTCTTC. Its protein product is CASSLVGGTYNEQFF.

The CDR3 nucleotides read TGTGCCACCAGCAGACAGGGCCCAACTAACACCGGGGAGCTGTTTTTT. This gives the protein CATSRQGPTNTGELFF. The chain employs TRBV15 and TRBJ2-2; perhaps TRBD1 as D (5 bases). Between the trimmed V and J ends, which lost 2 bases and 2 bases, there was a span of 12 bases. CDR3 length: 16 amino acids. Germline CDR1 reads LNHNV; CDR2 reads YYDKDF (reference sequence). Together with reference TRBV15 and TRBJ2-2, the CDR3 gives the full variable domain: DAMVIQNPRYQVTQFGKPVTLSCSQTLNHNVMYWYQQKSSQAPKLLFHYYDKDFNNEADTPDNFQSRRPNTSFCFLDIRSPGLGDTAMYLCATSRQGPTNTGELFFGEGSRLTVL.

Comments on this clone: This sample includes further DNA sequences coding for the same CDR3. The chain employs TRBV11-3 and TRBJ2-7, with D unclear. The germline V and J ends were trimmed by 1 base and 7 bases, with 8 bases remaining between them. Germline loops: CDR1 SGHNT, CDR2 YENEEA. CDR3 length: 12 amino acids. CDR3 amino acids: CASSLGGGEQYF. The CDR3 DNA is TGTGCCAGCAGCTTAGGGGGTGGAGAGCAGTACTTC.

The chain links TRBV6-1 to TRBJ2-7; tentatively, D is TRBD1 or TRBD2 (5 bases each). With 6 bases removed from V and 2 bases from J, the gap between germline ends came to 11 bases. This CDR3 has 13 amino acids. Germline V lookup: CDR1 MNHNS, CDR2 SASEGT. The CDR3 loop reads CASRRDGAYEQYF. The CDR3 bases are TGTGCCAGCAGACGGGACGGGGCCTACGAGCAGTACTTC.

This clone was found once. This rearrangement joins TRBV4-3 to TRBJ1-2; possibly TRBD1 for D (5 bases). Germline CDR1 LGHNA, CDR2 YSLEER. This CDR3 has 16 residues. V was clipped by 2 bases and J by 2 bases, with 15 bases between them. The CDR3 here is CASSQWGEGLNYGYTF. The CDR3 bases are TGCGCCAGCAGCCAATGGGGGGAGGGACTGAACTATGGCTACACCTTC.

This clone occurred once. The rearrangement joins TRBV13 to TRBJ2-3; weak D call: TRBD1 (5 bases). The length of the CDR3 is 14 residues. CDR1 is PRHDT, CDR2 FYEKMQ, per germline (reference sequence). Deletions cut 1 base from V and 5 bases from J, with 10 bases between. The CDR3 coding sequence is TGTGCCAGCAGCTTAGCTCAGGGCGGAGATACGCAGTATTTT. This encodes CASSLAQGGDTQYF.

This rearrangement joins TRBV2 to TRBJ2-7, with D tentatively TRBD1 (5 bases). The CDR3 is 15 residues long. CDR1 and CDR2 from the germline V gene are SNHLY and FYNNEI. V lost 1 base and J 4 bases, leaving 14 bases between the germline ends. The CDR3 DNA is TGTGCCAGCAGTGAAGGGCAGGGTGAGATTTACGAGCAGTACTTC. Translation: CASSEGQGEIYEQYF.

The DNA of the CDR3 is TGTGCCAGCAGCTTGGGACAGTTTTACACTGAAGCTTTCTTT. Its protein is CASSLGQFYTEAFF. The rearrangement uses TRBV5-8 and TRBJ1-1; D perhaps matches TRBD1 (5 bases). The germline gives CDR1 SGHTS, CDR2 YDEGEE. CDR3 length: 14 amino acids. Trimming cost V 0 bases and J 3 bases, with 9 bases left between them.

The chain links TRBV28 to TRBJ1-5; the D is unclear. Trimming stripped 1 base from V and 0 bases from J, with 7 bases between. This CDR3 region has 15 residues. CDR1 is MDHEN and CDR2 is SYDVKM in the germline V gene. The CDR3 here is CASSLSSYSNQPQHF. CDR3 DNA: TGTGCCAGCAGTTTATCCAGTTATAGCAATCAGCCCCAGCATTTT.

This chain uses TRBV4-3 with TRBJ1-4, with D possibly TRBD1 on 5 matching bases. The CDR3 runs 15 residues. Deletions cut 1 base from V and 6 bases from J, with 12 bases between. Per the germline V gene, CDR1 is LGHNA and CDR2 is YSLEER. CDR3 in DNA: TGCGCCAGCAGCCAAGTGTGGGGGGGTGATGAAAAACTGTTTTTT. It is translated as CASSQVWGGDEKLFF.

The rearrangement uses TRBV7-9 and TRBJ2-1, with D perhaps assigned TRBD1 or TRBD2 (6 bases each). CDR1 and CDR2 from the germline V gene are SEHNR and FQNEAQ (reference sequence). This CDR3 spans 16 amino acids. Trimming shortened V by 5 bases and J by 4 bases, and 18 bases separated the two germline ends. CDR3 in amino acids: CASSPKEGVTYNEQFF. CDR3 sequence (DNA): TGTGCCAGCAGCCCCAAGGAGGGGGTTACTTACAATGAGCAGTTCTTC.

The CDR3 nucleotides read TGTGCCAGCAGTCTCAGGGGGGGTCCTCAGCCCCAGCATTTT. Its protein is CASSLRGGPQPQHF. The rearrangement links TRBV28 to TRBJ1-5, with 7 nucleotides matching TRBD1. This CDR3 is built from 14 residues. Trimming took 5 bases from V and 6 from J; bases not matched to a gene: 7. CDR1 and CDR2 (germline): MDHEN, SYDVKM.

This chain uses TRBV5-1 with TRBJ2-5; TRBD1 agrees at 8 bases. The germline gives CDR1 SGHRS, CDR2 YFSETQ. CDR3 length: 17 amino acids. With 0 bases clipped from V and 5 bases from J, the junction kept 12 bases outside the gene matches. In nucleotides, the CDR3 is TGCGCCAGCAGCTTGGCCCAGGGGGCCTTAGTCGTCGAGACCCAGTACTTC. Its protein product is CASSLAQGALVVETQYF. Filled out from reference TRBV5-1 and TRBJ2-5, the complete variable domain reads KAGVTQTPRYLIKTRGQQVTLSCSPISGHRSVSWYQQTPGQGLQFLFEYFSETQRNKGNFPGRFSGRQFSNSRSEMNVSTLELGDSALYLCASSLAQGALVVETQYFGPGTRLLVL.

The V call is TRBV13, the J call TRBJ2-3, with 7 bases identical to TRBD2. Germline loops: CDR1 PRHDT, CDR2 FYEKMQ (reference sequence). J gave up 4 bases and V 5 bases, and 9 bases lay outside the gene matches. This CDR3 has 15 amino acids. CDR3 region: CASSLSGWGPDTQYF. For the CDR3, the DNA is TGTGCCAGCAGCCTTAGCGGGTGGGGTCCAGATACGCAGTATTTT.

A single count supports this clone. This chain connects TRBV6-5 to TRBJ2-7, with D perhaps assigned TRBD1 or TRBD2 (5 bases each). The CDR3 is 13 amino acids. With 8 bases removed from V and 5 bases from J, the gap between germline ends came to 16 bases. The germline CDR1 and CDR2 sequences are MNHEY and SVGAGI. CDR3 amino acids: CASAWGRGNEQYF. CDR3 coding DNA: TGTGCCAGCGCCTGGGGACGGGGAAACGAGCAGTACTTC.

This sequence joins TRBV7-9 and TRBJ1-1; 7 positions match TRBD1. The CDR3 sequence is 14 residues long. CDR1 SEHNR and CDR2 FQNEAQ come from the germline V gene (reference sequence). V lost 4 bases and J lost 4; bases outside the gene matches: 6. CDR3 DNA: TGTGCCAGCAGCTCGTCCGACAGGGCCACTGAAGCTTTCTTT. Protein: CASSSSDRATEAFF.

The chain joins TRBV6-1 to TRBJ2-7; 7 nucleotides agree with TRBD2. This CDR3 spans 14 amino acids. Germline assignment: CDR1 MNHNS and CDR2 SASEGT. Unmatched junction bases numbered 2, after V lost 0 bases and J lost 3 bases. The CDR3 nucleotides read TGTGCCAGCAGTGAAGCGGGGGGGGACTACGAGCAGTACTTC. As protein: CASSEAGGDYEQYF.